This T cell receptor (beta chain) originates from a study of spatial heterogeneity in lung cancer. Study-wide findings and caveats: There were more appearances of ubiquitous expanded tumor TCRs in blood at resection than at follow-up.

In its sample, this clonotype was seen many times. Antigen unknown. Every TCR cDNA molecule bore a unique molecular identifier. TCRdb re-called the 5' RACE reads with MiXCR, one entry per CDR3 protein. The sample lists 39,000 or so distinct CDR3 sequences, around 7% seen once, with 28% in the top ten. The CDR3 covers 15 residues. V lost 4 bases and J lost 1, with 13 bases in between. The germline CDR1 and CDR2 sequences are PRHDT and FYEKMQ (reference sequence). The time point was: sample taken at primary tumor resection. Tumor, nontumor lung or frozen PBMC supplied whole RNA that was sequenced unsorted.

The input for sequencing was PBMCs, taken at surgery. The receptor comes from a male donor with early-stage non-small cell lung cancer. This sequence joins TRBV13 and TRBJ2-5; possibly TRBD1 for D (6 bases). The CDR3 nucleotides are TGTGCCAGCAGCTCCACGAGGACAGCCCAAGAGACCCAGTACTTC. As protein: CASSSTRTAQETQYF.